A selection of T cell receptor beta chains follows, all from one sample in a study of graft-versus-host responses after intestinal transplantation. Antigens of these TCRs are unknown. Profiled with immunoSEQ multiplex PCR; TCRdb holds only in-frame clones, not every one. Seen here are approximately 100,000 clones, roughly 84% observed once, and the top ten hold around 0.9%. This sample comprised unstimulated CD4+ T cells sorted from spleen or lymph node cells, obtained before intestinal transplant. The receptor set was obtained from a human donor who received an intestinal transplant. Each CDR3 is given with its conserved first and last residue. D genes are given only for firm matches. Some rows have no size entry. The others give once, few or many, or a class for an expanded clone.

V gene: TRBV10-1; D gene: NA; clone size: NA; J gene: TRBJ2-5; CDR3 protein: CASSTLQGGQETQYF; CDR3 DNA: TGCGCCAGCAGTACACTCCAGGGGGGTCAAGAGACCCAGTACTTC
V gene: TRBV12-5; D gene: TRBD1; clone size: NA; J gene: TRBJ2-7; CDR3 protein: CASGSRGTGSTYEQYF; CDR3 DNA: TGTGCTAGTGGTTCGAGAGGGACAGGGTCTACCTACGAGCAGTACTTC
V gene: TRBV11-2; D gene: NA; clone size: NA; J gene: TRBJ1-4; CDR3 protein: CASSSDRLLNEKLFF; CDR3 DNA: TGTGCCAGCAGCTCCGACAGACTACTTAATGAAAAACTGTTTTTT
V gene: TRBV25-1; D gene: TRBD1; clone size: NA; J gene: TRBJ2-7; CDR3 protein: CASSGGTGLGYEQYF; CDR3 DNA: TGTGCCAGCAGTGGGGGGACAGGATTGGGGTACGAGCAGTACTTC
V gene: TRBV7-9; D gene: NA; clone size: NA; J gene: TRBJ1-4; CDR3 protein: CASVRRTVEANEKLFF; CDR3 DNA: TGTGCCAGCGTAAGAAGGACAGTGGAGGCTAATGAAAAACTGTTTTTT
V gene: TRBV7-6; D gene: NA; clone size: NA; J gene: TRBJ2-7; CDR3 protein: CASSLNQGYYEQYF; CDR3 DNA: TGTGCCAGCAGCCTCAACCAGGGGTACTACGAGCAGTACTTC
V gene: TRBV18; D gene: NA; clone size: NA; J gene: TRBJ2-5; CDR3 protein: CASSVAGLGETQYF; CDR3 DNA: TGTGCCAGCTCAGTCGCAGGCCTTGGGGAGACCCAGTACTTC
V gene: TRBV2; D gene: NA; clone size: NA; J gene: TRBJ1-5; CDR3 protein: CASSGVLGGNQPQHF; CDR3 DNA: TGTGCCAGCAGTGGGGTCCTAGGGGGCAATCAGCCCCAGCATTTT
V gene: TRBV28; D gene: NA; clone size: NA; J gene: TRBJ2-7; CDR3 protein: CASSPWGYEQYF; CDR3 DNA: TGTGCCAGCAGCCCCTGGGGCTACGAGCAGTACTTC
V gene: TRBV9; D gene: TRBD1; clone size: NA; J gene: TRBJ2-7; CDR3 protein: CASSPGRGGQGIYYEQYF; CDR3 DNA: TGTGCCAGCAGCCCTGGGCGAGGGGGACAGGGAATATACTACGAGCAGTACTTC
V gene: TRBV6-5; D gene: NA; clone size: NA; J gene: TRBJ2-3; CDR3 protein: CASSYSGFSGDTQYF; CDR3 DNA: TGTGCCAGCAGTTACTCCGGATTTAGCGGAGATACGCAGTATTTT
V gene: TRBV11-1; D gene: NA; clone size: NA; J gene: TRBJ2-5; CDR3 protein: CASSLAFQQGETQYF; CDR3 DNA: TGTGCCAGCAGCTTAGCGTTCCAGCAGGGGGAGACCCAGTACTTC
V gene: TRBV6-6; D gene: TRBD1; clone size: NA; J gene: TRBJ1-5; CDR3 protein: CASSPGQGRQPQHF; CDR3 DNA: TGTGCCAGCAGCCCCGGACAGGGCCGCCAGCCCCAGCATTTT
V gene: TRBV11-2; D gene: TRBD2; clone size: NA; J gene: TRBJ2-7; CDR3 protein: CASRHTSGRSYSYEQYF; CDR3 DNA: TGTGCCAGCAGGCATACTAGCGGGAGGTCCTACTCCTACGAGCAGTACTTC
V gene: TRBV5-1; D gene: NA; clone size: NA; J gene: TRBJ1-1; CDR3 protein: CASSFQDPRGDTEAFF; CDR3 DNA: TGCGCCAGCAGCTTCCAGGATCCGAGGGGAGACACTGAAGCTTTCTTT
V gene: TRBV6-1; D gene: TRBD2; clone size: NA; J gene: TRBJ2-3; CDR3 protein: CASSLSGISTDTQYF; CDR3 DNA: TGTGCCAGCAGCCTCAGCGGGATAAGCACAGATACGCAGTATTTT
V gene: TRBV6-6; D gene: NA; clone size: NA; J gene: TRBJ2-5; CDR3 protein: CASSYGGPSQETQYF; CDR3 DNA: TGTGCCAGCAGTTATGGGGGGCCCTCCCAAGAGACCCAGTACTTC
V gene: TRBV9; D gene: NA; clone size: once; J gene: TRBJ1-5; CDR3 protein: CASSVLPGGNQPQHF; CDR3 DNA: TGTGCCAGCAGCGTTCTCCCGGGAGGCAATCAGCCCCAGCATTTT
V gene: TRBV15; D gene: NA; clone size: NA; J gene: TRBJ2-2; CDR3 protein: CATRFGIHTGELFF; CDR3 DNA: TGTGCCACCAGGTTCGGGATTCACACCGGGGAGCTGTTTTTT
V gene: TRBV5-1; D gene: NA; clone size: NA; J gene: TRBJ2-3; CDR3 protein: CASSLNWADTQYF; CDR3 DNA: TGCGCCAGCAGCTTGAATTGGGCAGATACGCAGTATTTT
V gene: TRBV7-9; D gene: NA; clone size: NA; J gene: TRBJ1-1; CDR3 protein: CASSDRAVAFF; CDR3 DNA: TGTGCCAGCAGCGATAGGGCAGTGGCTTTCTTT
V gene: TRBV5-4; D gene: TRBD2; clone size: NA; J gene: TRBJ2-2; CDR3 protein: CASSPPPAGANTGELFF; CDR3 DNA: TGTGCCAGCAGCCCCCCGCCAGCGGGGGCGAACACCGGGGAGCTGTTTTTT
V gene: TRBV4-1; D gene: NA; clone size: NA; J gene: TRBJ2-2; CDR3 protein: CASSQFGDGNTGELFF; CDR3 DNA: TGCGCCAGCAGCCAATTTGGGGATGGGAACACCGGGGAGCTGTTTTTT
V gene: TRBV11-2; D gene: TRBD2; clone size: NA; J gene: TRBJ2-7; CDR3 protein: CASSLLAGGFQDEQYF; CDR3 DNA: TGTGCCAGCAGCTTACTCGCGGGAGGGTTCCAGGACGAGCAGTACTTC
V gene: TRBV28; D gene: TRBD1; clone size: NA; J gene: TRBJ2-7; CDR3 protein: CASSLGQTYEQYF; CDR3 DNA: TGTGCCAGCAGTTTGGGACAGACCTACGAGCAGTACTTC
V gene: TRBV6-1; D gene: NA; clone size: NA; J gene: TRBJ2-5; CDR3 protein: CATGRGRIQETQYF; CDR3 DNA: TGTGCCACCGGTCGCGGGCGGATCCAAGAGACCCAGTACTTC
V gene: TRBV10-3; D gene: NA; clone size: NA; J gene: TRBJ2-7; CDR3 protein: CAIGGTSTYEQYF; CDR3 DNA: TGTGCCATCGGGGGAACCAGTACCTACGAGCAGTACTTC
V gene: TRBV15; D gene: NA; clone size: NA; J gene: TRBJ2-5; CDR3 protein: CATSTAPGHRAETQYF; CDR3 DNA: TGTGCCACCAGCACAGCTCCGGGACATCGGGCGGAGACCCAGTACTTC
V gene: TRBV5-6; D gene: NA; clone size: NA; J gene: TRBJ2-7; CDR3 protein: CASSSNYEQYF; CDR3 DNA: TGTGCCAGCAGCAGCAACTACGAGCAGTACTTC
V gene: TRBV18; D gene: NA; clone size: NA; J gene: TRBJ2-5; CDR3 protein: CASSPPTEETQYF; CDR3 DNA: TGTGCCAGCTCACCACCGACGGAGGAGACCCAGTACTTC
V gene: TRBV2; D gene: NA; clone size: NA; J gene: TRBJ1-2; CDR3 protein: CASSEQGYGYTF; CDR3 DNA: TGTGCCAGCAGTGAACAGGGCTATGGCTACACCTTC
V gene: TRBV5-6; D gene: NA; clone size: NA; J gene: TRBJ2-7; CDR3 protein: CASSLPPYEQYF; CDR3 DNA: TGTGCCAGCAGCTTGCCTCCCTACGAGCAGTACTTC
V gene: TRBV10-1; D gene: NA; clone size: NA; J gene: TRBJ1-6; CDR3 protein: CASSESSGPLHF; CDR3 DNA: TGCGCCAGCAGTGAGTCGAGTGGTCCCCTCCACTTT
V gene: TRBV9; D gene: NA; clone size: NA; J gene: TRBJ2-2; CDR3 protein: CASSVDANSNTGELFF; CDR3 DNA: TGTGCCAGCAGCGTAGATGCTAACTCGAACACCGGGGAGCTGTTTTTT
V gene: TRBV18; D gene: NA; clone size: NA; J gene: TRBJ2-3; CDR3 protein: CASSNTYTDTQYF; CDR3 DNA: TGTGCCAGCTCCAATACCTACACAGATACGCAGTATTTT
V gene: TRBV6-1; D gene: TRBD1; clone size: NA; J gene: TRBJ1-6; CDR3 protein: CASIQADRGNSPLHF; CDR3 DNA: TGTGCCAGCATCCAAGCGGACAGGGGGAATTCACCCCTCCACTTT
V gene: TRBV7-7; D gene: TRBD2; clone size: NA; J gene: TRBJ2-1; CDR3 protein: CASSRGGRGFDEQFF; CDR3 DNA: TGTGCCAGCAGCCGGGGGGGGCGCGGTTTTGATGAGCAGTTCTTC
V gene: TRBV5-1; D gene: TRBD2; clone size: NA; J gene: TRBJ2-5; CDR3 protein: CASSAGLARETQYF; CDR3 DNA: TGCGCCAGCAGCGCGGGACTAGCAAGAGAGACCCAGTACTTC
V gene: TRBV19; D gene: NA; clone size: NA; J gene: TRBJ2-1; CDR3 protein: CASSILGRTYNEQFF; CDR3 DNA: TGTGCCAGTAGTATCCTCGGACGTACATACAATGAGCAGTTCTTC
V gene: TRBV14; D gene: TRBD2; clone size: NA; J gene: TRBJ2-3; CDR3 protein: CASSQDEVGLAWDTDTQYF; CDR3 DNA: TGTGCCAGCAGCCAAGATGAAGTTGGACTAGCGTGGGACACAGATACGCAGTATTTT
V gene: TRBV27; D gene: TRBD1; clone size: NA; J gene: TRBJ1-2; CDR3 protein: CASSYRGYYGYTF; CDR3 DNA: TGTGCCAGCAGTTACAGGGGTTACTATGGCTACACCTTC
V gene: TRBV7-3; D gene: TRBD2; clone size: NA; J gene: TRBJ2-3; CDR3 protein: CASSPGTSGGGDTQYF; CDR3 DNA: TGTGCCAGCAGCCCCGGGACTAGCGGGGGGGGAGATACGCAGTATTTT
V gene: TRBV18; D gene: NA; clone size: NA; J gene: TRBJ2-4; CDR3 protein: CASSRGGLGDIQYF; CDR3 DNA: TGTGCCAGCTCACGAGGAGGCCTCGGGGACATTCAGTACTTC
V gene: TRBV28; D gene: NA; clone size: few; J gene: TRBJ2-1; CDR3 protein: CASTAGRASYNEQFF; CDR3 DNA: TGTGCCAGCACAGCAGGGCGGGCTTCCTACAATGAGCAGTTCTTC
V gene: TRBV5-1; D gene: TRBD1; clone size: NA; J gene: TRBJ1-1; CDR3 protein: CASSFPGTGLTIGDTEAFF; CDR3 DNA: TGCGCCAGCAGCTTCCCCGGGACAGGGCTAACCATAGGGGACACTGAAGCTTTCTTT
V gene: TRBV10-3; D gene: NA; clone size: NA; J gene: TRBJ2-1; CDR3 protein: CAILGSAGDNEQFF; CDR3 DNA: TGTGCCATCCTCGGTTCTGCAGGGGACAATGAGCAGTTCTTC
V gene: TRBV5-1; D gene: NA; clone size: NA; J gene: TRBJ2-1; CDR3 protein: CASSFASSYNEQFF; CDR3 DNA: TGCGCCAGCAGCTTTGCCAGCTCCTACAATGAGCAGTTCTTC
V gene: TRBV11-2; D gene: TRBD1; clone size: NA; J gene: TRBJ2-3; CDR3 protein: CASSIDRGADTQYF; CDR3 DNA: TGTGCCAGCAGCATCGACAGGGGAGCAGATACGCAGTATTTT
V gene: TRBV2; D gene: TRBD2; clone size: NA; J gene: TRBJ2-7; CDR3 protein: CASKDGLVTFAYEQYF; CDR3 DNA: TGTGCCAGCAAGGACGGACTAGTAACTTTCGCCTACGAGCAGTACTTC
V gene: TRBV10-3; D gene: TRBD1; clone size: NA; J gene: TRBJ2-3; CDR3 protein: CAIREGAWTDTQYF; CDR3 DNA: TGTGCCATCAGAGAGGGGGCTTGGACAGATACGCAGTATTTT
V gene: TRBV18; D gene: NA; clone size: NA; J gene: TRBJ2-7; CDR3 protein: CASSPSKNYEQYF; CDR3 DNA: TGTGCCAGCTCACCATCTAAAAACTACGAGCAGTACTTC